What follows is one TCR beta chain and its context. The CDR3 spans 16 residues. Germline V lookup: CDR1 MNHEY, CDR2 SVGAGI. V lost 1 base, J lost 3 bases, and 13 bases lay in between. This record comes from a study of blood T cell repertoires in COVID-19. This table comes from immunoSEQ multiplex PCR, and its TCRdb copy is limited to in-frame clones, with some not included. The data show some 350,000 clones, about 90% seen once. Sequences were obtained from peripheral blood. The rearrangement links TRBV6-5 to TRBJ2-1; a weak D match, TRBD2 (6 bases). The clonotype was recovered from a woman aged 18-29 years who had recovered from COVID-19. Written as DNA, the CDR3 is TGTGCCAGCAGTTACTGGCGGGATGGGGGCTACAATGAGCAGTTCTTC. Protein: CASSYWRDGGYNEQFF.